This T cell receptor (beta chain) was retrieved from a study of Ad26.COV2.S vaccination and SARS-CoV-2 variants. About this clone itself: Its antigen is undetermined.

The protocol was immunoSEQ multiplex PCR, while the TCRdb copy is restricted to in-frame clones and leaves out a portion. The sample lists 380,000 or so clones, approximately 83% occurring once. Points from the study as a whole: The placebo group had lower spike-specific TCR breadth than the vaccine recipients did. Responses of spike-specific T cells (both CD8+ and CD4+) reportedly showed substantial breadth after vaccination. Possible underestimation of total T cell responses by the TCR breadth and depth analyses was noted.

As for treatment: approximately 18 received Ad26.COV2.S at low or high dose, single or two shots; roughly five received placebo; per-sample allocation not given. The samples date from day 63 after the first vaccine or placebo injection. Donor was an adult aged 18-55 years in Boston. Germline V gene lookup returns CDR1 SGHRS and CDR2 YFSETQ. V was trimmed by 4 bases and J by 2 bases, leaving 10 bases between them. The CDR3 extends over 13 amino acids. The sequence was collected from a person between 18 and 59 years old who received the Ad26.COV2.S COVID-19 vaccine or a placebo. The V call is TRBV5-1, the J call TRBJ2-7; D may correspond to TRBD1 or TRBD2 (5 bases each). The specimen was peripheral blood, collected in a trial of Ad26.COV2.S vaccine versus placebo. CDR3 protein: CASSRDLTYEQYF. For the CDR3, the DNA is TGCGCCAGCAGCCGGGACCTGACCTACGAGCAGTACTTC.